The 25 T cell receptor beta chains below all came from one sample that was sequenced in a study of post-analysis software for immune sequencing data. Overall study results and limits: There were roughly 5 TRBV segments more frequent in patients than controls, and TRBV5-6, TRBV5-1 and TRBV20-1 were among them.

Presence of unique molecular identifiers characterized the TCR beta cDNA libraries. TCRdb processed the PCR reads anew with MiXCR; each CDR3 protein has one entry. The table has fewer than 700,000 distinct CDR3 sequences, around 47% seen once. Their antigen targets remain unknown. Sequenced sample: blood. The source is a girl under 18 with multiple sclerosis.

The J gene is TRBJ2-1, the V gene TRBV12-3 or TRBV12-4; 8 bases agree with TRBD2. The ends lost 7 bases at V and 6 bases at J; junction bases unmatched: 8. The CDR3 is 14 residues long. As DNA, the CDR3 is TGTGCCAGCACCCTGGCTCTAGCGGGCAATGAGCAGTTCTTC. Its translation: CASTLALAGNEQFF.

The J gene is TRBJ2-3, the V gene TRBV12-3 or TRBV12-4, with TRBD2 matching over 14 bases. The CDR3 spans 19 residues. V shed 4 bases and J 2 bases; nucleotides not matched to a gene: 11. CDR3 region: CASSSPGLAGGLYTDTQYF. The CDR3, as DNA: TGTGCCAGCAGTTCCCCCGGACTAGCGGGAGGACTCTACACAGATACGCAGTATTTT.

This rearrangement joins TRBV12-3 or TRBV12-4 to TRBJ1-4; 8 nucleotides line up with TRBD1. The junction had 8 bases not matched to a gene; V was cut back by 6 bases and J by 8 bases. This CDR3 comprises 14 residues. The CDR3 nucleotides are TGTGCCAGCAGCTTTACAGGGGGTGACGAAAAACTGTTTTTT. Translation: CASSFTGGDEKLFF.

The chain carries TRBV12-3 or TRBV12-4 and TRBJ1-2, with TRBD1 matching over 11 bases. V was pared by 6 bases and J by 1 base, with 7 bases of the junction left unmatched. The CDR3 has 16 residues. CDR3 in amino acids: CASSYGTGGVNYGYTF. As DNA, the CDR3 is TGTGCCAGCAGCTACGGGACAGGGGGAGTTAACTATGGCTACACCTTC.

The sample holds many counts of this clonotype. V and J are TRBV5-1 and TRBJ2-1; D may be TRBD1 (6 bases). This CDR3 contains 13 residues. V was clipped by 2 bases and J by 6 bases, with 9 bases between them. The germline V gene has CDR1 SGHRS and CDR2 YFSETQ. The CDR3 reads CASSFQGGNEQFF. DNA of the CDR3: TGCGCCAGCAGCTTTCAAGGGGGCAATGAGCAGTTCTTC.

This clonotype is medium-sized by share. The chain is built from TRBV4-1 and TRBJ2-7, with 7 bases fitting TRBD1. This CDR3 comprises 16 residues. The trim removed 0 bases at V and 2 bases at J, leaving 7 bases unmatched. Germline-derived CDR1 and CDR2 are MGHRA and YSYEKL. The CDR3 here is CASSQDGSGTAYEQYF. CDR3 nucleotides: TGCGCCAGCAGCCAAGATGGTTCCGGGACAGCCTACGAGCAGTACTTC.

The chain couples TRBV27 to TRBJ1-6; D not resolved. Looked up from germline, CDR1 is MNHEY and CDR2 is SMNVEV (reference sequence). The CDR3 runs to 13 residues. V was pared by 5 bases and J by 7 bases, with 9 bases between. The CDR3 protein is CASSAVFNSPLHF. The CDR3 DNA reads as TGTGCCAGCAGTGCCGTCTTCAATTCACCCCTCCACTTT.

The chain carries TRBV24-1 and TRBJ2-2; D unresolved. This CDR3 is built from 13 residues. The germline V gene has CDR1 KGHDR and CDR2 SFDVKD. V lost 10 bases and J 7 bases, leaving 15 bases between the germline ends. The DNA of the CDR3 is TGTGCCACGGCCCAGGATGGGATCGGGGAGCTGTTTTTT. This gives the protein CATAQDGIGELFF.

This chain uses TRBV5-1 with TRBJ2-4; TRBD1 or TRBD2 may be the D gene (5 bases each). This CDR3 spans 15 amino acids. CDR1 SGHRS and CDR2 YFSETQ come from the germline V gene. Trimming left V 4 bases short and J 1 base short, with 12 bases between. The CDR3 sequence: CASSPPRDAKNIQYF. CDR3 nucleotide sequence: TGCGCCAGCAGCCCGCCCCGGGACGCCAAAAACATTCAGTACTTC. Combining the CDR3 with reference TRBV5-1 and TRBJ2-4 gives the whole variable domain KAGVTQTPRYLIKTRGQQVTLSCSPISGHRSVSWYQQTPGQGLQFLFEYFSETQRNKGNFPGRFSGRQFSNSRSEMNVSTLELGDSALYLCASSPPRDAKNIQYFGAGTRLSVL.

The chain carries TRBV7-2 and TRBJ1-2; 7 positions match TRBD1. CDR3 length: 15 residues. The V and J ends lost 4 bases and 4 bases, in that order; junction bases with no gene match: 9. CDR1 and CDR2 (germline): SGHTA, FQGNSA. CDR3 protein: CASSSIPGQIYGYTF. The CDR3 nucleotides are TGTGCCAGCAGCTCCATTCCGGGACAGATCTATGGCTACACCTTC.

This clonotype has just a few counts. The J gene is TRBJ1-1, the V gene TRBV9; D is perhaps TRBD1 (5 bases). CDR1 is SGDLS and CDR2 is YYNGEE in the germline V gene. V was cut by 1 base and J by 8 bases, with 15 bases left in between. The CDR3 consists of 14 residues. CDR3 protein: CASSVWDGGWEAFF. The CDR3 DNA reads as TGTGCCAGCAGCGTATGGGACGGAGGTTGGGAAGCTTTCTTT. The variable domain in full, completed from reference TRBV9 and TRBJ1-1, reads DSGVTQTPKHLITATGQRVTLRCSPRSGDLSVYWYQQSLDQGLQFLIQYYNGEERAKGNILERFSAQQFPDLHSELNLSSLELGDSALYFCASSVWDGGWEAFFGQGTRLTVV.

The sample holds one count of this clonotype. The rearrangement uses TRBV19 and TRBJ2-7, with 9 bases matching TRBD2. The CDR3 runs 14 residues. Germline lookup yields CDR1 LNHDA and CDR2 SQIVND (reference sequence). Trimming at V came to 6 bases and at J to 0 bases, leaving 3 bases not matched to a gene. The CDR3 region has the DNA TGTGCCAGTAGGGCTAGCGGGGCCTCCTACGAGCAGTACTTC. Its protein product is CASRASGASYEQYF.

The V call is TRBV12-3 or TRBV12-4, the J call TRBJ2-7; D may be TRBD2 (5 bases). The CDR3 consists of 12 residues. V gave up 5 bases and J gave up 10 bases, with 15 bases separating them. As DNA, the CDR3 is TGTGCCAGCAGTCCCGGAGGACGGGCTCAGTACTTC. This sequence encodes CASSPGGRAQYF.

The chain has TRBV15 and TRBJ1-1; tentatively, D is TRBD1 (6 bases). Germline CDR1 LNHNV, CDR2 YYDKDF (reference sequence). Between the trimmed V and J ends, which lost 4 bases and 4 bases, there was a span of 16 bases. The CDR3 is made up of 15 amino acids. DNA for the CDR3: TGTGCCACCAGCACCTTGGACATGACAGGCACTGAAGCTTTCTTT. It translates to CATSTLDMTGTEAFF.

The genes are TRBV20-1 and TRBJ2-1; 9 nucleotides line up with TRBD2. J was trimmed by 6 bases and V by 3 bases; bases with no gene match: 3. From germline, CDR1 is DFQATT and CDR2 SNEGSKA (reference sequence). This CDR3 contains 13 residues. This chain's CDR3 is CSARGTSLNEQFF. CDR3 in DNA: TGCAGTGCTAGGGGGACTAGCCTCAATGAGCAGTTCTTC.

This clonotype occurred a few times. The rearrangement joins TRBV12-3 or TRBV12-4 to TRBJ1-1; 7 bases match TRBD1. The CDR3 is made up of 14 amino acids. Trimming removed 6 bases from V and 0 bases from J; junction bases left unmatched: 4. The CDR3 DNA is TGTGCCAGCAGCCCGACAGGGATGAACACTGAAGCTTTCTTT. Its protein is CASSPTGMNTEAFF.

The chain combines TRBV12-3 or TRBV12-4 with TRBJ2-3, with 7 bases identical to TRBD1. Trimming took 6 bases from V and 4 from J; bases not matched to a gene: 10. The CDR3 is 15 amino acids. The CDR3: CASSHDDREADTQYF. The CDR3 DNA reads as TGTGCCAGCAGCCACGACGACAGGGAAGCAGATACGCAGTATTTT.

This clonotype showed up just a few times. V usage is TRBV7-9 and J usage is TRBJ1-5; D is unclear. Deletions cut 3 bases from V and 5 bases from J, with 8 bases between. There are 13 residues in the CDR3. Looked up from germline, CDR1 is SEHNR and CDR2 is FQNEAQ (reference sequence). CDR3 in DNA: TGTGCCAGCAGCTTGAACCCTGATCAGCCCCAGCATTTT. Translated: CASSLNPDQPQHF.

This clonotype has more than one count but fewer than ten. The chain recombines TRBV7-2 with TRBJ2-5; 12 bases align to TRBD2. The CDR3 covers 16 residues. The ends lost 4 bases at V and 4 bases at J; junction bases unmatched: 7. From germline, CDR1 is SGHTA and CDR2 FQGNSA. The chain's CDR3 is CASSSGLAGLPETQYF. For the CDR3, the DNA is TGTGCCAGCAGCTCTGGACTAGCGGGGCTCCCAGAGACCCAGTACTTC.

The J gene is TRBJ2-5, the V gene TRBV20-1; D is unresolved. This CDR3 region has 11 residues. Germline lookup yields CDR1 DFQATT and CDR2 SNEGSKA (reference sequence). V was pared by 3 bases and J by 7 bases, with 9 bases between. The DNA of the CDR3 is TGCAGTGCTAGTTCCCCGGGGACCCAGTACTTC. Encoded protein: CSASSPGTQYF.

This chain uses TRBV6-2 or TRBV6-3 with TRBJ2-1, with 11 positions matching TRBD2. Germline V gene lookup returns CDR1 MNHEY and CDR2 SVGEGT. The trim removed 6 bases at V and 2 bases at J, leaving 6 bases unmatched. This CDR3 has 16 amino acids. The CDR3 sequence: CASRYHSGRAYNEQFF. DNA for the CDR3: TGTGCCAGCAGGTATCATAGCGGGAGGGCCTACAATGAGCAGTTCTTC.

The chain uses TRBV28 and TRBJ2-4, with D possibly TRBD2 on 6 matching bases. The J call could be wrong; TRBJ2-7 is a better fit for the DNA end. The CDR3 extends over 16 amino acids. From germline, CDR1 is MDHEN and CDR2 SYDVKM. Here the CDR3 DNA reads TGTGCCAGCAGGAAAGGTAGCGGCTCAACTACCCCCGAGCAGTACTTC. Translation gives CASRKGSGSTTPEQYF.

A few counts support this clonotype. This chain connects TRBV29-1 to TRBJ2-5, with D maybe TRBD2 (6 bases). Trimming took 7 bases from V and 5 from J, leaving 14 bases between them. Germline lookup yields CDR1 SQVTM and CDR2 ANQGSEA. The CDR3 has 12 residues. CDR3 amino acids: CSALLASETQYF. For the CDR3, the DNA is TGCAGCGCCTTACTAGCTTCGGAGACCCAGTACTTC.

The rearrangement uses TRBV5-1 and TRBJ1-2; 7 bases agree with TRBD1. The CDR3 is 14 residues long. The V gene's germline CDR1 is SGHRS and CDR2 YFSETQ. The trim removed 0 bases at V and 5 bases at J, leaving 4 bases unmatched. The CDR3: CASSLGDREYGYTF. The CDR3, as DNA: TGCGCCAGCAGCTTGGGAGACAGGGAGTATGGCTACACCTTC. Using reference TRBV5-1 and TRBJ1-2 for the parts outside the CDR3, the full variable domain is KAGVTQTPRYLIKTRGQQVTLSCSPISGHRSVSWYQQTPGQGLQFLFEYFSETQRNKGNFPGRFSGRQFSNSRSEMNVSTLELGDSALYLCASSLGDREYGYTFGSGTRLTVV.

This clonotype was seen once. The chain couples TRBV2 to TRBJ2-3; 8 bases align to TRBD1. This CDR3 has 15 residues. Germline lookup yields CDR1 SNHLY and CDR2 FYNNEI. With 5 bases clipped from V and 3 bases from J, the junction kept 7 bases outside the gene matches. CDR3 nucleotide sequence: TGTGCCAGCAGTACAGACAGGGGTTGGACAGATACGCAGTATTTT. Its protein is CASSTDRGWTDTQYF.